A selection of T cell receptor beta chains follows, all from one sample in a study of T cell responses to AZD1222 COVID-19 vaccine. Clones were sequenced by immunoSEQ multiplex PCR, and TCRdb holds only the in-frame ones, with some missing. The sample lists about 140,000 clones, almost 95% occurring once. The sequenced sample was peripheral blood, obtained 28 days after the second AZD1222 dose. The receptor source for this set is an adult who received the AZD1222 COVID-19 vaccine. The CDR3 runs from the conserved cysteine through the conserved F or W. Each record gives: D gene, J gene, V gene, clone size, CDR3 DNA, CDR3 protein. D genes are given only for firm matches. Size tells how often a clone was seen (once, few, many) or the class of an expanded clone, and some rows leave it out.

.	TRBJ2-7	TRBV30	.	TGTGCCTGGAGTTCGAGCTCCTACGAGCAGTACTTC	CAWSSSSYEQYF
TRBD2	TRBJ2-1	TRBV7-9	.	TGTGCCAGCAGCTTACAGCGGGGGGGCTTGAATGAGCAGTTCTTC	CASSLQRGGLNEQFF
TRBD1	TRBJ1-2	TRBV5-1	once	TGCGCCAGCAGTTCGGGAGACAGGGGCTATGGCTACACCTTC	CASSSGDRGYGYTF
TRBD2	TRBJ2-3	TRBV5-1	.	TGCGCCAGCAGCTTGGTGGGACTAGCGGGTAGCACAGATACGCAGTATTTT	CASSLVGLAGSTDTQYF
.	TRBJ2-7	TRBV24-1	.	TGTGCCACCCTCCCCGCGTACGAGCAGTACTTC	CATLPAYEQYF
TRBD1	TRBJ1-2	TRBV5-6	.	TGTGCCAGCAGCTGGCGGGACAGTCTCTATGGCTACACCTTC	CASSWRDSLYGYTF
.	TRBJ1-2	TRBV4-3	.	TGCGCCAGCAGCCACCAGGGCGCCTTTAACTATGGCTACACCTTC	CASSHQGAFNYGYTF
.	TRBJ2-3	TRBV30	.	TGTGCCTGGAGCTCCCCCGGGAGCACAGATACGCAGTATTTT	CAWSSPGSTDTQYF
.	TRBJ2-7	TRBV24-1	.	TGTGCCACCAGGGACGGCGCCGTGAACTTC	CATRDGAVNF
TRBD1	TRBJ2-7	TRBV27	.	TGTGCCAGCAGTTTAAGGGGGCGTACGTACTTC	CASSLRGRTYF
.	TRBJ1-2	TRBV5-5	.	TGTGCCAGCAGCTTGTTTCGAGACGGAGCTAACTATGGCTACACCTTC	CASSLFRDGANYGYTF
.	TRBJ2-5	TRBV11-2	once	TGTGCCAGCAGCCTTCCGGGGTATAACCAAGAGACCCAGTACTTC	CASSLPGYNQETQYF
.	TRBJ2-2	TRBV19	.	TGTGCCAGTAGTATAGGTGGGACGGCCCGCACCGGGGAGCTGTTTTTT	CASSIGGTARTGELFF
.	TRBJ1-4	TRBV7-9	.	TGTGCCAGCAGCTTTTACGAAGGTGAAAAACTGTTTTTT	CASSFYEGEKLFF
.	TRBJ2-7	TRBV27	.	TGTGCCAGCAGTAGTTTCGGCGGGAACTACGAGCAGTACTTC	CASSSFGGNYEQYF
TRBD1	TRBJ1-4	TRBV7-9	.	TGTGCCAGCAGCCCGGGACAGGGGGCGCCGGGTGAAAAACTGTTTTTT	CASSPGQGAPGEKLFF
.	TRBJ1-1	TRBV29-1	.	TGCAGCGTTGTGAGAACAGGGATCGAAGCTTTCTTT	CSVVRTGIEAFF
.	TRBJ2-7	TRBV15	.	TGTGCCACCAGCAAGGGCGGCAGCCAACAAGCCTACGAGCAGTACTTC	CATSKGGSQQAYEQYF
TRBD1	TRBJ1-2	TRBV9	.	TGTGCCAGCAGCGTAGAGGGACAGGCAATACGGGGCTACACCTTC	CASSVEGQAIRGYTF
TRBD1	TRBJ1-5	TRBV30	once	TGTGCCTGGACCCACCGGGCGGGACAGGGGAATCAGCCCCAGCATTTT	CAWTHRAGQGNQPQHF
.	TRBJ1-2	TRBV29-1	.	TGCAGCGTTGATATGGAATTCGGGGGGAGGGGCTACACCTTC	CSVDMEFGGRGYTF
.	TRBJ1-2	TRBV19	once	TGTGCCAGTAGTGGCCGCAGGGCCTTCCATTATGGCTACACCTTC	CASSGRRAFHYGYTF
.	TRBJ1-2	TRBV6-5	.	TGTGCCAGCAGTTACTCTGCCAGGGGAGATTATGGCTACACCTTC	CASSYSARGDYGYTF
.	TRBJ1-3	TRBV10-3	.	TGTGCCATCAGTAGGGGACCGGGTGCAAACACCATATATTTT	CAISRGPGANTIYF
.	TRBJ1-4	TRBV10-3	.	TGTGCCATCAGCGGGGGCACTAATGAAAAACTGTTTTTT	CAISGGTNEKLFF
.	TRBJ2-3	TRBV7-6	.	TGTGCCAGCAGCTTAGAGCCCCAGCCTAGCACAGATACGCAGTATTTT	CASSLEPQPSTDTQYF
TRBD1	TRBJ1-5	TRBV19	.	TGTGCCAGTAGTATAGGTGACAGGGGGCATCAGCCCCAGCATTTT	CASSIGDRGHQPQHF
TRBD1	TRBJ1-2	TRBV18	.	TGTGCCAGCTCACCCGGGACAGAAGCTAACTATGGCTACACCTTC	CASSPGTEANYGYTF
.	TRBJ1-5	TRBV19	.	TGTGCCAGTAGTATAGTTACAGTAAATCAGCCCCAGCATTTT	CASSIVTVNQPQHF
.	TRBJ1-2	TRBV28	once	TGTGCCAGCAGTACCAGGGGTATTGGCTACACCTTC	CASSTRGIGYTF
.	TRBJ1-5	TRBV6-5	few	TGTGCCAGCAGTTACCCCCGAGGAACCCAGCCCCAGCATTTT	CASSYPRGTQPQHF
.	TRBJ1-5	TRBV7-2	.	TGTGCCAGCAGCTTAGATGCAGCTATAAGCAATCAGCCCCAGCATTTT	CASSLDAAISNQPQHF
TRBD2	TRBJ2-1	TRBV14	.	TGTGCCAGCAGCTTACTAGCGGGAGGAGGGTTCTACAATGAGCAGTTCTTC	CASSLLAGGGFYNEQFF
.	TRBJ1-4	TRBV7-9	.	TGTGCCAGCAGCACAGGGTTTGTTGGTGAAAAACTGTTTTTT	CASSTGFVGEKLFF
.	TRBJ2-1	TRBV25-1	few	TGTGCCAGCAGTGAATACGGATTTGAGCAGTTCTTC	CASSEYGFEQFF
.	TRBJ2-1	TRBV12-5	.	TGTGCTAGTGGTTTGGACAGCACCCACCTTGATGAGCAGTTCTTC	CASGLDSTHLDEQFF
.	TRBJ1-6	TRBV6-1	.	TGTGCCAGCAGTGAAATATGGCCCGTCTATAATTCACCCCTCCACTTT	CASSEIWPVYNSPLHF
.	TRBJ1-1	TRBV7-2	.	TGTGCCAGCAGCCCGGAGGGAGAGGCTTTCTTT	CASSPEGEAFF
.	TRBJ1-1	TRBV5-4	.	TGTGCCAGCAGCTACGGAAGTATAGCTTTCTTT	CASSYGSIAFF
.	TRBJ1-4	TRBV7-8	.	TGTGCCAGCAGCTTAAAAAGTAGGGGGGATAATGAAAAACTGTTTTTT	CASSLKSRGDNEKLFF
.	TRBJ2-7	TRBV3-1/TRBV3-2	.	TGTGCCAGCAGCCAAATGGGGGGATTTGGGTACGAGCAGTACTTC	CASSQMGGFGYEQYF
.	TRBJ1-4	TRBV12-3/TRBV12-4	.	TGTGCCAGCAGTTTAGGTACACGACTGTTTTTT	CASSLGTRLFF
.	TRBJ1-5	TRBV2	.	TGTGCCAGCAGTAGGTGGGGCCGGGAAGGGGTAGAGCCCCAGCATTTT	CASSRWGREGVEPQHF
.	TRBJ1-5	TRBV15	.	TGTGCCACCAGCCCAGGTTCGGGCGCCCCTTTTTTTTCACAGCCCCAGCATTTT	CATSPGSGAPFFSQPQHF
.	TRBJ1-4	TRBV7-9	.	TGTGCCAGCAGCTTAGTCGGGGAAAAACTGTTTTTT	CASSLVGEKLFF
.	TRBJ1-6	TRBV7-2	.	TGTGCCAGCAGCTTAGCGCAACGTCCTCCTTCACCCCTCCACTTT	CASSLAQRPPSPLHF
.	TRBJ2-1	TRBV19	.	TGTGCCAGTAGTACAACAGGGATAGTCTACAATGAGCAGTTCTTC	CASSTTGIVYNEQFF
TRBD1	TRBJ1-1	TRBV30	.	TGTGCCTGGAGGGGACGGACAGGTGGAGAGACTGAAGCTTTCTTT	CAWRGRTGGETEAFF
.	TRBJ2-5	TRBV28	few	TGTGCCAGCAGTTTACAGGAGACCCAGTACTTC	CASSLQETQYF
.	TRBJ1-3	TRBV10-3	.	TGTGCCATCGGAAGGGGCCCCCAAAACACCATATATTTT	CAIGRGPQNTIYF